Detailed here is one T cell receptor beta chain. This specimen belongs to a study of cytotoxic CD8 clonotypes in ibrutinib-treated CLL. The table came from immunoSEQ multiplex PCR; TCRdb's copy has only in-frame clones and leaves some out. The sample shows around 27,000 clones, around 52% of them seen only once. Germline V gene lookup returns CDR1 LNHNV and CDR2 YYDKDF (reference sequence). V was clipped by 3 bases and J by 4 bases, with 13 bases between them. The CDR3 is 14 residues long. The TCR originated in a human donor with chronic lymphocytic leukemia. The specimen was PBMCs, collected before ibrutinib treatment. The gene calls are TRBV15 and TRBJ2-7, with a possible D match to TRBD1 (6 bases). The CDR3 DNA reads TGTGCCACCAGCAGGGGCAGGGGAATGTACGAGCAGTACTTC. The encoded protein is CATSRGRGMYEQYF.